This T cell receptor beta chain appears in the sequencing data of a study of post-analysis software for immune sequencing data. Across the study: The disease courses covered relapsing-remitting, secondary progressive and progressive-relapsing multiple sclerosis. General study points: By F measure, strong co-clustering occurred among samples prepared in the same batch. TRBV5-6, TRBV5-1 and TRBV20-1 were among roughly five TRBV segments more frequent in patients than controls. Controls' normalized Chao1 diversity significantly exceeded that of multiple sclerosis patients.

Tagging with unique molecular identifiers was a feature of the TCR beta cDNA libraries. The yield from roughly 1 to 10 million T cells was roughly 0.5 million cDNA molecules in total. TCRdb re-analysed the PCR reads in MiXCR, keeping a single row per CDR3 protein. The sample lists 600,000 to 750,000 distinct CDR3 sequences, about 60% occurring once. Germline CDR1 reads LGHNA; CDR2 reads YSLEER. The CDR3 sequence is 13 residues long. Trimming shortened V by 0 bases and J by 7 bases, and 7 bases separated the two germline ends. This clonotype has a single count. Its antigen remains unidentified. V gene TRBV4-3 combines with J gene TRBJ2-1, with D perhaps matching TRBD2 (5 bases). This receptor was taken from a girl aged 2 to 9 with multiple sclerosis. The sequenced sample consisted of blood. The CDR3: CASSQETGNEQFF. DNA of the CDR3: TGCGCCAGCAGCCAAGAGACGGGGAATGAGCAGTTCTTC.